Sequencing of this T cell receptor (beta chain) was carried out in a study of blood T cell repertoires in COVID-19 (dated by TCRdb to 2020 to 2021). Describing the broader study: The collaborator samples originated in the United States, Italy and Spain and spanned the acute and convalescent phases of COVID-19. Subjects who had been exposed to COVID-19, were actively infected with it, or had recovered from it provided the deeply sampled blood TCRbeta repertoires that made up the dataset. The samples were drawn from two sources: the first 160 participants of the ongoing ImmuneRACE study, and 1,000 to 1,500 subjects contributed by 6 global collaborators. The material from the prospective study consisted of cDNA or gDNA derived from T cells, B-cell-depleted T cells, or PBMCs. Where available, HLA class I and class II types were obtained from metadata supplied by the sample provider rather than from assay-based typing. Sample metadata almost always included a de-identified subject ID, COVID-19 status, age in years and sex. A freely available public database, intended as a resource for researchers studying the immune response to SARS-CoV-2, is where the repertoires were released. Overall results and qualifications from the work: The amount of clinical and demographic metadata varied by source and participant and was provided uncurated.

Taken from the germline V gene, the CDR1 and CDR2 loops are WSHSY and SAAADI. The cysteine opens and the phenylalanine closes a CDR3 of 14 amino acids. Only CDR3 DNA remains: 42 bases, in frame from the first base. V and J are truncated by 5 bases and 7 bases respectively, leaving an intervening sequence of 12 bases. At one collaborating source in Seattle, patients were enrolled during active infection and were followed longitudinally through the course of disease. The collaborating institutions used their own protocols to collect whole blood in K2EDTA tubes. For TCRbeta analysis, collaborator samples were shipped as frozen whole blood, as isolated PBMCs, or as DNA extracted from either sample type. TCRbeta CDR3 regions were amplified from genomic DNA using the immunoSEQ Assay, a bias-controlled multiplex PCR. The study's processing was this. Nucleated cell counts per sample were estimated from amplification of reference gene primers within the assay. To quantify the absolute abundance of each unique TCRbeta CDR3 rearrangement, sequence reads were collapsed and filtered. Productive Simpson clonality was computed per sample as the square root of Simpson's diversity index over productive rearrangements. In its TCRdb copy, this immuneACCESS table keeps in-frame sequences only and misses some clones. Where compared with another copy, unresolved V genes explain less than half of these, and the others have no known cause. The DNA gave D and trimming, while V, J and clone size come from that table. In all, the sample holds 430,000 or so clones, and about 90% of those were seen once. The ten largest clones take up less than 0.95% of the sample.

In the case of this clone: Its recognized antigen is unknown. Base quality data are lacking; no much larger clone is found one base away.

Sequenced sample: peripheral blood. The V and J segments used are TRBV10-2 and TRBJ1-6; no D segment can be confidently identified. The receptor's source is a man aged 18 to 35 with COVID-19, enrolled during active disease. The CDR3 reads CASSSNTGNSPLHF. The DNA reads as follows: TGCGCCAGCAGTTCTAACACGGGGAATTCACCCCTCCACTTT.